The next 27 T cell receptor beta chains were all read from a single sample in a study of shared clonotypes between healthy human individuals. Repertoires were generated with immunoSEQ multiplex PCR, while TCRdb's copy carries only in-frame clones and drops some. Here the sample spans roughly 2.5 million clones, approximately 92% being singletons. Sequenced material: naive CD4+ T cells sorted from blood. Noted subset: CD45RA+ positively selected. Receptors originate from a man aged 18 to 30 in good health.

The CDR3 protein is CASSPWTSGNKETQYF. In DNA, the CDR3 is TGTGCCAGCTCTCCATGGACTAGCGGGAATAAAGAGACCCAGTACTTC. V and J are TRBV18 and TRBJ2-5; 12 nucleotides line up with TRBD2. Germline V lookup: CDR1 KGHSH, CDR2 LQKENI. Germline trimming cut 6 bases from V and 3 bases from J; bases unmatched to any gene: 8. This CDR3 spans 16 amino acids.

The CDR3 DNA reads TGTGCCAGCAGCAGCCACGGGGGGGGGCAGTTCTTC. Translating gives CASSSHGGGQFF. The chain is built from TRBV7-8 and TRBJ2-1; 8 nucleotides line up with TRBD2. The CDR3 loop spans 12 amino acids. The germline V gene has CDR1 SGHVS and CDR2 FQNEAQ. Trimming took 5 bases from V and 12 from J; bases not matched to a gene: 6.

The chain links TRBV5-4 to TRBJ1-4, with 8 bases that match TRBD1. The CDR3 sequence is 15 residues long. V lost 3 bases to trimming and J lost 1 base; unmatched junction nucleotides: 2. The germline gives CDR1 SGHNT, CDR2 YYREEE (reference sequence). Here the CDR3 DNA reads TGTGCCAGCAGCTATGGACAGGGAACTAATGAAAAACTGTTTTTT. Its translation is CASSYGQGTNEKLFF.

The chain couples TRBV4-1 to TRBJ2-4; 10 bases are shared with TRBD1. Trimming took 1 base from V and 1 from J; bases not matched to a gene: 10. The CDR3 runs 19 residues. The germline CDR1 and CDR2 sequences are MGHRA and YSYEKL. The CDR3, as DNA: TGCGCCAGCAGCCAAGTGAGAGACAGGGGGCCTGGGGCCAAAAACATTCAGTACTTC. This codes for CASSQVRDRGPGAKNIQYF.

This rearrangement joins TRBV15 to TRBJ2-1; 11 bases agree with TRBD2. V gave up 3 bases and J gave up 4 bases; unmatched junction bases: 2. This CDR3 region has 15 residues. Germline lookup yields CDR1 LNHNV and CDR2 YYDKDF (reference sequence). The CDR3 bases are TGTGCCACCAGCAGGGGACTAGCGGTTTACAATGAGCAGTTCTTC. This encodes CATSRGLAVYNEQFF.

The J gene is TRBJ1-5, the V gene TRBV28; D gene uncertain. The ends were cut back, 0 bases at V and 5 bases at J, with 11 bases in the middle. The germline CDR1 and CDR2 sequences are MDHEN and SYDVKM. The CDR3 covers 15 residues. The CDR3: CASSLWSGNDQPQHF. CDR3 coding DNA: TGTGCCAGCAGTTTATGGTCGGGGAATGATCAGCCCCAGCATTTT.

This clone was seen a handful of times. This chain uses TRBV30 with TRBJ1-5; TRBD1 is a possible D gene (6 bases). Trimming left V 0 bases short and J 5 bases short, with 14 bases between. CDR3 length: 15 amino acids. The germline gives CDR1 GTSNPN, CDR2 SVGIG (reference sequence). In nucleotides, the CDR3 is TGTGCCTGGAGTGTTACGGCAGGGGTACATCAGCCCCAGCATTTT. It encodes CAWSVTAGVHQPQHF.

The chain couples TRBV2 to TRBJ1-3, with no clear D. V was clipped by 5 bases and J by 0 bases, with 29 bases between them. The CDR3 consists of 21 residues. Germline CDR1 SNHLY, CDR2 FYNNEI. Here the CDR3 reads CASSFGLRAGPRLNSGNTIYF. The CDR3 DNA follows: TGTGCCAGCAGTTTTGGACTACGAGCCGGCCCTCGACTTAACTCTGGAAACACCATATATTTT.

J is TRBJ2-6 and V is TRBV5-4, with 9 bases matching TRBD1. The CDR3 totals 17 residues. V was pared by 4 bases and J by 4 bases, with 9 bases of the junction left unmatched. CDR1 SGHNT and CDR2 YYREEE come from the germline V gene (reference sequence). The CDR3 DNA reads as TGTGCCAGCAGCCCGGGACAGGGTCAGGGAGGGGCCAACGTCCTGACTTTC. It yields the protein CASSPGQGQGGANVLTF.

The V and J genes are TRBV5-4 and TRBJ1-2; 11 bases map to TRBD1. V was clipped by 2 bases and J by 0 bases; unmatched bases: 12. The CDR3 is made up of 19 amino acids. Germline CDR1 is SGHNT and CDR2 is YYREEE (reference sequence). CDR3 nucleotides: TGTGCCAGCAGCTTACCCTCACCGGGACAGGGGGTATCTAACTATGGCTACACCTTC. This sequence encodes CASSLPSPGQGVSNYGYTF.

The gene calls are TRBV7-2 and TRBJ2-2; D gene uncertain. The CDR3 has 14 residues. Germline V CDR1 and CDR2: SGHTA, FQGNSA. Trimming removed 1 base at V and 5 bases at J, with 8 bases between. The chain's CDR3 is CASSLVRATGELFF. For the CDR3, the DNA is TGTGCCAGCAGCTTAGTGCGAGCTACCGGGGAGCTGTTTTTT. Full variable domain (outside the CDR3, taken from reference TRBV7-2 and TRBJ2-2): GAGVSQSPSNKVTEKGKDVELRCDPISGHTALYWYRQSLGQGLEFLIYFQGNSAPDKSGLPSDRFSAERTGGSVSTLTIQRTQQEDSAVYLCASSLVRATGELFFGEGSRLTVL.

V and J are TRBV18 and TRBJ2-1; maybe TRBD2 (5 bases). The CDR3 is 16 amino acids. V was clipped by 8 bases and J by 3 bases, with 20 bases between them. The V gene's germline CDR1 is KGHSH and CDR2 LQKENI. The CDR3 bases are TGTGCCAGCACGTCATTTGAGGGAGAGGGCTACAATGAGCAGTTCTTC. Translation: CASTSFEGEGYNEQFF.

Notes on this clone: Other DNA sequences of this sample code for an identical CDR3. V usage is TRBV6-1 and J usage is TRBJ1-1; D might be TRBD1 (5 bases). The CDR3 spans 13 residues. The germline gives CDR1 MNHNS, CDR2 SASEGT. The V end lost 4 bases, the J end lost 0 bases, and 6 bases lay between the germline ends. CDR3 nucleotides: TGTGCCAGCAGTGGGACACTGAACACTGAAGCTTTCTTT. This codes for CASSGTLNTEAFF.

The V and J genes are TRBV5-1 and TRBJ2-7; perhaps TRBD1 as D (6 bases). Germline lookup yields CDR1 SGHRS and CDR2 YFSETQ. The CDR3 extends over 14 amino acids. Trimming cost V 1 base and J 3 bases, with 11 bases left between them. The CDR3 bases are TGCGCCAGCAGCTTGTCTGTAGGGGGCTACGAGCAGTACTTC. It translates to CASSLSVGGYEQYF.

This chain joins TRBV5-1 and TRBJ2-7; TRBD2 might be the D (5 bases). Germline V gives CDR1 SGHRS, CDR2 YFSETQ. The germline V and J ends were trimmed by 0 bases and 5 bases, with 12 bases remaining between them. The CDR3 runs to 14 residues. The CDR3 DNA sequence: TGCGCCAGCAGCTTGGGAGTCTTCGGGGACGAGCAGTACTTC. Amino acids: CASSLGVFGDEQYF.

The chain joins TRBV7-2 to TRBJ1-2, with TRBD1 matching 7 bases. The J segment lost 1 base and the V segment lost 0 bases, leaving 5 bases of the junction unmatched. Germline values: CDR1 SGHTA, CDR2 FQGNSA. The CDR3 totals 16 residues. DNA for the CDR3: TGTGCCAGCAGCTTAGCGAAGGACAGGAATAACTATGGCTACACCTTC. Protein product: CASSLAKDRNNYGYTF.

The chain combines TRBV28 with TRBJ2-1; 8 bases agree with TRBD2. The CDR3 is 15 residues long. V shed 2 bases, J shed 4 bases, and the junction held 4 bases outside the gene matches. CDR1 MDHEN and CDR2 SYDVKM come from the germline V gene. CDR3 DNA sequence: TGTGCCAGCAGTTTAACGGGGGGGAATTACAATGAGCAGTTCTTC. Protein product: CASSLTGGNYNEQFF. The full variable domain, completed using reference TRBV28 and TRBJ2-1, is DVKVTQSSRYLVKRTGEKVFLECVQDMDHENMFWYRQDPGLGLRLIYFSYDVKMKEKGDIPEGYSVSREKKERFSLILESASTNQTSMYLCASSLTGGNYNEQFFGPGTRLTVL.

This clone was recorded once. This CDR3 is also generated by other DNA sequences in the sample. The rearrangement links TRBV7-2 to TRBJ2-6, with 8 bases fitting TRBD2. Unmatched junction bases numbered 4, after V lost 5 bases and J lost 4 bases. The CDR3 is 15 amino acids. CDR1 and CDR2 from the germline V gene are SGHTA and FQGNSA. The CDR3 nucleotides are TGTGCCAGCAGCCCGGGGGGGTCAGGGGCCAACGTCCTGACTTTC. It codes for CASSPGGSGANVLTF. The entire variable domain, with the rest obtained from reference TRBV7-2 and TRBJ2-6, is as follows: GAGVSQSPSNKVTEKGKDVELRCDPISGHTALYWYRQSLGQGLEFLIYFQGNSAPDKSGLPSDRFSAERTGGSVSTLTIQRTQQEDSAVYLCASSPGGSGANVLTFGAGSRLTVL.

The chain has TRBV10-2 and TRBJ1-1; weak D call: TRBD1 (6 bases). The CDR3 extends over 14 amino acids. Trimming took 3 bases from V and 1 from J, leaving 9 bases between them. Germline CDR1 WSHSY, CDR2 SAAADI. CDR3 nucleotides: TGCGCCAGCAGTGAAAGGGGGACGAACACTGAAGCTTTCTTT. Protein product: CASSERGTNTEAFF.

The CDR3 region is CARSGTFIVPLHF. The CDR3 DNA is TGTGCCAGGAGCGGGACCTTTATCGTCCCCCTCCACTTT. The chain joins TRBV6-6 to TRBJ1-6, with D maybe TRBD1 (5 bases). Trimming stripped 9 bases from V and 13 bases from J, with 19 bases between. CDR3 size: 13 residues. Germline assignment: CDR1 MNHNY and CDR2 SVGAGI (reference sequence).

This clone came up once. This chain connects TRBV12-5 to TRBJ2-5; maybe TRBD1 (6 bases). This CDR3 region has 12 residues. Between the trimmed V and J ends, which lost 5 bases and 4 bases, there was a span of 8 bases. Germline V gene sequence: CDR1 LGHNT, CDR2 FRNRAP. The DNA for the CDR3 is TGTGCTAGTGGTCAACAGGGAGAGACCCAGTACTTC. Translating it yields CASGQQGETQYF.

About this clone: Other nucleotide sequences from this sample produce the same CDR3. CDR3 nucleotides: TGCGCCAGCAGCCCAACAGGGGGTTCTCAGCCCCAGCATTTT. The encoded protein is CASSPTGGSQPQHF. The chain combines TRBV5-1 with TRBJ1-5, with 8 nucleotides matching TRBD1. The CDR3 has 14 amino acids. CDR1 SGHRS and CDR2 YFSETQ come from the germline V gene. Trimming removed 4 bases from V and 6 bases from J; junction bases left unmatched: 6.

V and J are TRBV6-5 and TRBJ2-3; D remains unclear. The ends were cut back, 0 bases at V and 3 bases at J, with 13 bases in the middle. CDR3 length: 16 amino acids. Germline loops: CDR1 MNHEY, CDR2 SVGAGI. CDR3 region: CASSYSVGGRTDTQYF. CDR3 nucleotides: TGTGCCAGCAGTTACTCGGTGGGCGGTAGGACAGATACGCAGTATTTT.

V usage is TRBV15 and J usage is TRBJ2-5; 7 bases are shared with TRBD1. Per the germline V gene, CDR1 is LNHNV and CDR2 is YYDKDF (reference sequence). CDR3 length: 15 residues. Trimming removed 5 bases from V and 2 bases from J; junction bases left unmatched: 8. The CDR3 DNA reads TGTGCCACCAGCTTCGGACAGGAGACGCAAGAGACCCAGTACTTC. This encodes CATSFGQETQETQYF.

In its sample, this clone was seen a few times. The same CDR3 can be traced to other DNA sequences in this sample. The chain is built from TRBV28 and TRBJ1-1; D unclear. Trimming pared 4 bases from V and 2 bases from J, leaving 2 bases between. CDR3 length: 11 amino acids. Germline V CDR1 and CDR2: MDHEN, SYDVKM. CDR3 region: CASSSNTEAFF. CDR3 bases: TGTGCCAGCAGTTCTAACACTGAAGCTTTCTTT.

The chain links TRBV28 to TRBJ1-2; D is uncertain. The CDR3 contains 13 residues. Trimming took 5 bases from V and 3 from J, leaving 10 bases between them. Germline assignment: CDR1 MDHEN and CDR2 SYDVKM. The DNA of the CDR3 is TGTGCCAGCAGTCCGAACGTAGACTATGGCTACACCTTC. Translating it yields CASSPNVDYGYTF.

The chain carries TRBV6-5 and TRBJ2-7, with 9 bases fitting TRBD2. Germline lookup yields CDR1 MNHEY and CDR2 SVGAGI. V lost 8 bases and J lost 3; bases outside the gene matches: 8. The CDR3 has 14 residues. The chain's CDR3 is CASFKAGGGYEQYF. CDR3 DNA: TGTGCCAGCTTTAAAGCGGGAGGTGGCTACGAGCAGTACTTC.